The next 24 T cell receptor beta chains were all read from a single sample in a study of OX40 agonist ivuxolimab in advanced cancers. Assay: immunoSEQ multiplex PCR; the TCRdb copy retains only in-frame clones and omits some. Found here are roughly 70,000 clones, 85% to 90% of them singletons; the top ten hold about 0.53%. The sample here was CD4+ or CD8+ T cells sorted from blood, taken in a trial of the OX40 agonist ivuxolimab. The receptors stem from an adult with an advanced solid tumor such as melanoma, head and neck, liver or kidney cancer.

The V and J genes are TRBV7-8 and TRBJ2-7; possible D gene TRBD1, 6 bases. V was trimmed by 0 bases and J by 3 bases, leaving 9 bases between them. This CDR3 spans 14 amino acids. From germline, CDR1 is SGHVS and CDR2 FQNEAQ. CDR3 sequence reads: CASSLAHRVYEQYF. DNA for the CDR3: TGTGCCAGCAGCTTAGCGCACAGGGTCTACGAGCAGTACTTC.

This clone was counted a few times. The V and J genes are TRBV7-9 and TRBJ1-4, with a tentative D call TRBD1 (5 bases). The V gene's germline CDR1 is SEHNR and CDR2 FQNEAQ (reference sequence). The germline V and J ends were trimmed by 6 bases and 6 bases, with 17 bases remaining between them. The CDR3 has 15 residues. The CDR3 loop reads CASSDGPKGDEKLFF. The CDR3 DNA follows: TGTGCCAGCAGTGATGGGCCTAAAGGGGATGAAAAACTGTTTTTT.

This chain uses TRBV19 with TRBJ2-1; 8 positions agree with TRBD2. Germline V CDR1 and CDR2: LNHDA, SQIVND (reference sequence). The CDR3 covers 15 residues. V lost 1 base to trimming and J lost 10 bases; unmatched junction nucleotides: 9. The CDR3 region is CASSIGSGVVREQFF. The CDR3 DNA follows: TGTGCCAGTAGTATAGGTAGCGGGGTGGTTAGGGAGCAGTTCTTC.

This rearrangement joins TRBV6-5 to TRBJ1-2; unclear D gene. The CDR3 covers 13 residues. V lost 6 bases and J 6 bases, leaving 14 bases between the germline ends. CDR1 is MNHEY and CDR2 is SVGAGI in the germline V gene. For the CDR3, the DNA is TGTGCCAGCAGCCCCGGCGGGGATGATGGCTACACCTTC. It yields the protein CASSPGGDDGYTF.

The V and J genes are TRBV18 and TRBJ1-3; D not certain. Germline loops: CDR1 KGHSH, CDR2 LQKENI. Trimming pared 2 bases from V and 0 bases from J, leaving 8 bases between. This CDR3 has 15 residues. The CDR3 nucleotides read TGTGCCAGCTCACCAAAAGAGATCTCTGGAAACACCATATATTTT. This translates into CASSPKEISGNTIYF.

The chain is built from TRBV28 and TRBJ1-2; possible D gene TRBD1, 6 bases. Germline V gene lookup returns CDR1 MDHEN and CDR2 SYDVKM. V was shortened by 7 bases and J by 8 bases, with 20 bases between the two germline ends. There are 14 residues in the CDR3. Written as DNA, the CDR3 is TGTGCCAGCACCCTGCCGGGGGCCTTAATGGGCTACACCTTC. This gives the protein CASTLPGALMGYTF.

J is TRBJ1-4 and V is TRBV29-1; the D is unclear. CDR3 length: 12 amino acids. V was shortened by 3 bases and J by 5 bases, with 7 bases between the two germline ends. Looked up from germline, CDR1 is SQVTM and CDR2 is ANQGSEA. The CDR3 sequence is CSVEGDNEKLFF. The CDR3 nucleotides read TGCAGCGTTGAGGGAGACAATGAAAAACTGTTTTTT.

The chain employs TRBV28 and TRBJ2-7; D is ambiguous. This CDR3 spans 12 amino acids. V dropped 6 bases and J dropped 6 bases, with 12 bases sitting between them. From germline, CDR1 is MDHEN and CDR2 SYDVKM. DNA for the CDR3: TGTGCCAGCAGCACCGGTGCGTCCGAGCAGTACTTC. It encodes CASSTGASEQYF.

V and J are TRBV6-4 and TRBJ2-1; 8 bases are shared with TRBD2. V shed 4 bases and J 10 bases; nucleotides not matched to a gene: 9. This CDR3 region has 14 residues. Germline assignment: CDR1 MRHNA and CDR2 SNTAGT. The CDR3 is CASSVKNEREEQFF. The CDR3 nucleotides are TGTGCCAGCAGTGTCAAAAACGAGCGGGAGGAGCAGTTCTTC.

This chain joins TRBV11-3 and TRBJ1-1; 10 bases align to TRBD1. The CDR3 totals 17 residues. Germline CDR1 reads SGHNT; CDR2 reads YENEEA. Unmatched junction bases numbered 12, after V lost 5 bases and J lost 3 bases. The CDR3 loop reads CASSPRNPGTGDTEAFF. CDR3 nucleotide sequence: TGTGCCAGCAGCCCACGAAATCCCGGGACAGGGGACACTGAAGCTTTCTTT.

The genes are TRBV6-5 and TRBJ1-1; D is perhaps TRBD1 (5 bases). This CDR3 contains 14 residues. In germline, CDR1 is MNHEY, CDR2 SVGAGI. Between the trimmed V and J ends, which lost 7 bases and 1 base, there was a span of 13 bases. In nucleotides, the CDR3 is TGTGCCAGCACTTCCGCGGGGACGAACACTGAAGCTTTCTTT. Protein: CASTSAGTNTEAFF.

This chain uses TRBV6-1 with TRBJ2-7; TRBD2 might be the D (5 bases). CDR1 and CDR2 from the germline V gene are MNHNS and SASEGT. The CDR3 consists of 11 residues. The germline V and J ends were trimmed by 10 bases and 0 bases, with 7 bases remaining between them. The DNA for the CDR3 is TGTGCCACTCGGGACTCCTACGAGCAGTACTTC. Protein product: CATRDSYEQYF.

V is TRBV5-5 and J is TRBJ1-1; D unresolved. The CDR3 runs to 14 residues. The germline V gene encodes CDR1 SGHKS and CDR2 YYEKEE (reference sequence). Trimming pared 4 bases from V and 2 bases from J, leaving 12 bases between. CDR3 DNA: TGTGCCAGCAGCCTGCCTGGAGAAAACACTGAAGCTTTCTTT. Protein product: CASSLPGENTEAFF.

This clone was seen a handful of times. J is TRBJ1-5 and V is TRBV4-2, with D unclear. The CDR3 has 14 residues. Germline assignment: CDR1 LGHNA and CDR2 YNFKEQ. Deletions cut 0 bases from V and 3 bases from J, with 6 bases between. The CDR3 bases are TGTGCCAGCAGCCAAGATCACATCAATCAGCCCCAGCATTTT. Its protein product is CASSQDHINQPQHF.

The CDR3 here is CASSLYGESALGYTF. CDR3 nucleotide sequence: TGTGCCAGCAGCTTATACGGGGAATCGGCACTTGGCTACACCTTC. The V and J genes are TRBV7-9 and TRBJ1-2, with D hard to call. Looked up from germline, CDR1 is SEHNR and CDR2 is FQNEAQ (reference sequence). CDR3 length equals 15 residues. Deletions cut 2 bases from V and 7 bases from J, with 17 bases between.

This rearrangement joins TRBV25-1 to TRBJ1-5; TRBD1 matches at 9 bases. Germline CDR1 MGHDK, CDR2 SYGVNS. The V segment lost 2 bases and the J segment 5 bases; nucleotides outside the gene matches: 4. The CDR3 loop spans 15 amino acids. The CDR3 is CASSEGTGSDQPQHF. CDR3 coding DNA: TGTGCCAGCAGTGAAGGGACAGGGAGTGATCAGCCCCAGCATTTT.

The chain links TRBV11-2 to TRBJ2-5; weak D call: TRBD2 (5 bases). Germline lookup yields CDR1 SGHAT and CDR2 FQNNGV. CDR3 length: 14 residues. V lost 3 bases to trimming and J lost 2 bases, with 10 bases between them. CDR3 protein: CASSLVLDQETQYF. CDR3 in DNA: TGTGCCAGCAGCTTGGTACTAGATCAAGAGACCCAGTACTTC.

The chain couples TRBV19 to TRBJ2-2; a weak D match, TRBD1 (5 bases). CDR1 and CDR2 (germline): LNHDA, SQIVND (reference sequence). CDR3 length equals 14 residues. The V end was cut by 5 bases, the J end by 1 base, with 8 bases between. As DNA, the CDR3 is TGTGCCAGTAGTCAAGGGGTGAACACCGGGGAGCTGTTTTTT. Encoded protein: CASSQGVNTGELFF.

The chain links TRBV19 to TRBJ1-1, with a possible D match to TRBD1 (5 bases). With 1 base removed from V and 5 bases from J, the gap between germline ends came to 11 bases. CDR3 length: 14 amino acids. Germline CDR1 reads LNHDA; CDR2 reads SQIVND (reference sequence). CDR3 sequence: CASSIAARETEAFF. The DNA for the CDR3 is TGTGCCAGTAGTATAGCGGCCAGGGAGACTGAAGCTTTCTTT.

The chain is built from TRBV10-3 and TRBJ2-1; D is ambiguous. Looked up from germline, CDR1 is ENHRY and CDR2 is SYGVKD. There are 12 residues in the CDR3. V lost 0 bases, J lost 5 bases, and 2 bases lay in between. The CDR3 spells CAISESDNEQFF. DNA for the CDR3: TGTGCCATCAGTGAGTCGGACAATGAGCAGTTCTTC.

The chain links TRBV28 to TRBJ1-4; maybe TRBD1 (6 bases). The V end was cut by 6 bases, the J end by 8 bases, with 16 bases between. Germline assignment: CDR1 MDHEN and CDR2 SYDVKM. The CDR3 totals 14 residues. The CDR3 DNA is TGTGCCAGCAGCCGAACAGGGTTTAGAGAAAAACTGTTTTTT. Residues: CASSRTGFREKLFF.

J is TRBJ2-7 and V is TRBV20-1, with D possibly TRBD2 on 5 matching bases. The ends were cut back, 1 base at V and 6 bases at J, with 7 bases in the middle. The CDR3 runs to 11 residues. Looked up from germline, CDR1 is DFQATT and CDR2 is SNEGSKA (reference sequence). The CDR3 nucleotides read TGCAGTGCTAGAGGAGGGTTCGAGCAGTACTTC. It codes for CSARGGFEQYF.

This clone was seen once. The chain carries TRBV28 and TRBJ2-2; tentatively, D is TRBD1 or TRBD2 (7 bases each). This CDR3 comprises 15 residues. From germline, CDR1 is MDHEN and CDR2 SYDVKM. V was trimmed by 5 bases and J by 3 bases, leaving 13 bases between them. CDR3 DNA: TGTGCCAGCAGTCTACAGGGGAGGGACACCGGGGAGCTGTTTTTT. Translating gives CASSLQGRDTGELFF.

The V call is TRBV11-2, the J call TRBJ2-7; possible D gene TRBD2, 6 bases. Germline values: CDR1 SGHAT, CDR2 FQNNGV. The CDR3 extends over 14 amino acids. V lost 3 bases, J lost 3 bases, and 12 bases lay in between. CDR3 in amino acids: CASSFGGKSYEQYF. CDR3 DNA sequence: TGTGCCAGCAGCTTTGGGGGGAAGAGCTACGAGCAGTACTTC.